This TCR beta chain stems from a study of cytomegalovirus exposure and HLA in healthy donors. Across the whole study: The approximately 120 validation repertoires used the same platform as the roughly 620 first-cohort repertoires, a later analysis reported.

Concerning this clone: Its antigen is not identified.

Assay used: immunoSEQ multiplex PCR; TCRdb lists only in-frame clones, some missing. This sample has around 140,000 clones; around nine tenths occur once, and the top ten carry approximately 10%. Study-wide results and limits: Most TCR sequences were rare, but some public TCRs occurred in many donors.

V was pared by 4 bases and J by 2 bases, with 10 bases of the junction left unmatched. Germline V gives CDR1 SGHDT, CDR2 YYEEEE. This CDR3 has 16 residues. The clonotype was recovered from a man between 18 and 35 years old in good health and CMV-seropositive. Sequences were obtained from PBMCs. The chain is built from TRBV5-6 and TRBJ2-3; 7 positions agree with TRBD1. The CDR3 DNA reads TGTGCCAGCAGCCGTCCCGGGACAGTTGCCACAGATACGCAGTATTTT. Amino acids: CASSRPGTVATDTQYF.